The source of this T cell receptor beta chain is a study of blood T cell repertoires in COVID-19. Using immunoSEQ multiplex PCR, the repertoire was profiled, and TCRdb retains in-frame clones only, with some absent. Of under 50,000 clones in the sample, more than 80% were seen once. The source of this sequence is a man in his 60s with COVID-19, enrolled during active disease. The material sequenced was peripheral blood.

The CDR3 nucleotides read TGTGCCAGCAGTTACAACACAGGCACAGATACGCAGTATTTT. Translation gives CASSYNTGTDTQYF. V usage is TRBV6-5 and J usage is TRBJ2-3, with unresolved D. Trimming pared 2 bases from V and 1 base from J, leaving 7 bases between. Germline CDR1 reads MNHEY; CDR2 reads SVGAGI. The CDR3 has 14 residues.